These 4 T cell receptor beta chains were all obtained from the same sample, sequenced in a study of blood T cell repertoires in COVID-19. Clones were sequenced by immunoSEQ multiplex PCR, and TCRdb holds only the in-frame ones, with some missing. The sample lists about 90,000 clones; 72% were seen once. Sequencing used peripheral blood. All receptors come from a woman older than 75 with acute or convalescent COVID-19.

The chain combines TRBV18 with TRBJ1-2, with 7 bases identical to TRBD1. Per the germline V gene, CDR1 is KGHSH and CDR2 is LQKENI. The CDR3 sequence is 14 residues long. Losses at the gene ends were 6 bases for V and 1 base for J; bases not matched to a gene: 5. The CDR3 bases are TGTGCCAGCTCCGACCAGGGGGATAACTATGGCTACACCTTC. As protein: CASSDQGDNYGYTF. Full variable domain (outside the CDR3, taken from reference TRBV18 and TRBJ1-2): NAGVMQNPRHLVRRRGQEARLRCSPMKGHSHVYWYRQLPEEGLKFMVYLQKENIIDESGMPKERFSAEFPKEGPSILRIQQVVRGDSAAYFCASSDQGDNYGYTFGSGTRLTVV.

The rearrangement uses TRBV4-2 and TRBJ1-2; unclear D gene. The CDR3 runs to 13 residues. Germline CDR1 is LGHNA and CDR2 is YNFKEQ. V was shortened by 0 bases and J by 8 bases, with 10 bases between the two germline ends. CDR3 DNA sequence: TGTGCCAGCAGCCAAGACGGGTCCGAGGGCTACACCTTC. Encoded protein: CASSQDGSEGYTF.

The J gene is TRBJ2-3, the V gene TRBV4-1, with TRBD1 identical over 9 bases. The CDR3 consists of 17 residues. Germline CDR1 reads MGHRA; CDR2 reads YSYEKL. V shed 3 bases, J shed 4 bases, and the junction held 11 bases outside the gene matches. This CDR3 is CASSQSQAGQGADTQYF. The CDR3 DNA is TGCGCCAGCAGCCAGTCCCAGGCGGGACAGGGAGCAGATACGCAGTATTTT.

The table lists this clone with a few counts. The chain couples TRBV3-1 (or the pseudogene TRBV3-2) to TRBJ1-3; D remains unclear. Trimming stripped 0 bases from V and 4 bases from J, with 10 bases between. CDR1 is LGHDT and CDR2 is YNNKEL in the germline V gene (reference sequence). CDR3 length: 15 residues. CDR3 sequence: CASSQDTTPGNTIYF. The CDR3 nucleotides are TGTGCCAGCAGCCAAGATACGACACCGGGAAACACCATATATTTT.